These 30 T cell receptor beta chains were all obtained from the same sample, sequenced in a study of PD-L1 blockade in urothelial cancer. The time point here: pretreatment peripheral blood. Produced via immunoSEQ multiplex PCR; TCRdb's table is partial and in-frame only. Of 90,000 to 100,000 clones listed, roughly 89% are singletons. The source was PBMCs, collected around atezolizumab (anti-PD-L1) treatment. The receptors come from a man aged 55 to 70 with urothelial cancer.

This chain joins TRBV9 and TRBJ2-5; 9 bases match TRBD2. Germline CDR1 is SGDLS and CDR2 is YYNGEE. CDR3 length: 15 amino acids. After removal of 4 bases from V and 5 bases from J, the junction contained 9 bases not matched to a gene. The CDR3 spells CASSPEAGGWETQYF. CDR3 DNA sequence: TGTGCCAGCAGCCCAGAGGCGGGGGGGTGGGAGACCCAGTACTTC. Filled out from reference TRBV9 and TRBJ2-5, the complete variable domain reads DSGVTQTPKHLITATGQRVTLRCSPRSGDLSVYWYQQSLDQGLQFLIQYYNGEERAKGNILERFSAQQFPDLHSELNLSSLELGDSALYFCASSPEAGGWETQYFGPGTRLLVL.

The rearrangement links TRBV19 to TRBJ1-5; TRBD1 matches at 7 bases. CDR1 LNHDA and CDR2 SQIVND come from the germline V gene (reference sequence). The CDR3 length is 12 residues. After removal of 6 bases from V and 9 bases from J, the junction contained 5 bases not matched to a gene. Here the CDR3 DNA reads TGTGCCAGTAGAAGACAGGGTAGGCCCCAGCATTTT. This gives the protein CASRRQGRPQHF.

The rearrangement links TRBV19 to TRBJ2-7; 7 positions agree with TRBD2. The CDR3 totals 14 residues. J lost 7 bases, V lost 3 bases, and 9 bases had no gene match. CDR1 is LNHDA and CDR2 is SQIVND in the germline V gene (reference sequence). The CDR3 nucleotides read TGTGCCAGTAGTATCTCCAGGACTAGATATGAGCAGTACTTC. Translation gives CASSISRTRYEQYF.

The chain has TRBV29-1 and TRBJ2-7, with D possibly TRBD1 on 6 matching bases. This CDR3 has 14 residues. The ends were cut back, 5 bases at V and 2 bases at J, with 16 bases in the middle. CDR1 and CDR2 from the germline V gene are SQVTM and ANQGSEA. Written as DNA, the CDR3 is TGCAGCGTTAATACAGGGTTTTTCCCCTACGAGCAGTACTTC. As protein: CSVNTGFFPYEQYF.

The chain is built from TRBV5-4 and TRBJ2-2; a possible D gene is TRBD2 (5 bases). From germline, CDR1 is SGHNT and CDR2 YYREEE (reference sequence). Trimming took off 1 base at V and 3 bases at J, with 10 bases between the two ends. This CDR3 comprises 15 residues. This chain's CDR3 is CASSLWRADTGELFF. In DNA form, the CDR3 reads TGTGCCAGCAGCTTGTGGCGGGCCGACACCGGGGAGCTGTTTTTT. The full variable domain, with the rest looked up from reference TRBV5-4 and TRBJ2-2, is ETGVTQSPTHLIKTRGQQVTLRCSSQSGHNTVSWYQQALGQGPQFIFQYYREEENGRGNFPPRFSGLQFPNYSSELNVNALELDDSALYLCASSLWRADTGELFFGEGSRLTVL.

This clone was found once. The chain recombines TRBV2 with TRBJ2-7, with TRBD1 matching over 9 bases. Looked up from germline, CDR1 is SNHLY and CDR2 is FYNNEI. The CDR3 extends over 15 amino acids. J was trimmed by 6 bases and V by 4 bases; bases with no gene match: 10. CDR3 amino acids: CASSVQATGGSEQYF. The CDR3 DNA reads TGTGCCAGCAGTGTTCAAGCGACAGGGGGATCCGAGCAGTACTTC.

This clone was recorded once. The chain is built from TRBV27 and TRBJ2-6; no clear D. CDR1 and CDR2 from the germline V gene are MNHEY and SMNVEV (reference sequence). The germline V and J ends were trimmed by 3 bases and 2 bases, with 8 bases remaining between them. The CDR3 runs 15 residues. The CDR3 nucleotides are TGTGCCAGCAGTTTTAACGCAGCTGGGGCCAACGTCCTGACTTTC. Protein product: CASSFNAAGANVLTF.

The DNA of the CDR3 is TGTGCCAGCAGCATTGGACAGGGGCGGAACACTGAAGCTTTCTTT. Its protein is CASSIGQGRNTEAFF. The chain combines TRBV7-2 with TRBJ1-1, with 9 bases aligning to TRBD1. Germline V gene lookup returns CDR1 SGHTA and CDR2 FQGNSA. There are 15 residues in the CDR3. V was pared by 5 bases and J by 1 base, with 5 bases of the junction left unmatched.

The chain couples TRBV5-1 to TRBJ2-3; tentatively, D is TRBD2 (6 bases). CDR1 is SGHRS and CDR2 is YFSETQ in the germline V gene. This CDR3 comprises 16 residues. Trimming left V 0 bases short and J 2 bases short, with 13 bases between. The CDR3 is CASSLDPGALTDTQYF. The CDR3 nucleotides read TGCGCCAGCAGCTTGGATCCGGGAGCCCTCACAGATACGCAGTATTTT.

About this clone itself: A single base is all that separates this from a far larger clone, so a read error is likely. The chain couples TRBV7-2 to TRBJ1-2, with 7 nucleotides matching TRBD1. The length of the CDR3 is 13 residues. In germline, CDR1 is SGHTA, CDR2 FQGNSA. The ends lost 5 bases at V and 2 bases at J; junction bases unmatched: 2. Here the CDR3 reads CASSQGQNYGYTF. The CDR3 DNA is TGTGCCAGCAGCCAGGGACAGAACTATGGCTACACCTTC.

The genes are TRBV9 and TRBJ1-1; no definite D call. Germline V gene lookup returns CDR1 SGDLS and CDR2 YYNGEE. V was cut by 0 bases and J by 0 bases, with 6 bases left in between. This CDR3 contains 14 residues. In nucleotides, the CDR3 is TGTGCCAGCAGCGTAGATCCGGTGAACACTGAAGCTTTCTTT. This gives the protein CASSVDPVNTEAFF.

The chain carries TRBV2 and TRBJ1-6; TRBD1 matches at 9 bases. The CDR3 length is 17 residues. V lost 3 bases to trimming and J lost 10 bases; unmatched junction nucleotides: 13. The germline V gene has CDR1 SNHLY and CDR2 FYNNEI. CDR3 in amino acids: CASSDPSTGGLKSPLHF. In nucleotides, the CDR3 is TGTGCCAGCAGTGACCCTTCGACAGGGGGGCTCAAGTCACCCCTCCACTTT.

Written as DNA, the CDR3 is TGTGCCAGTAGTCTAAACGGGGGTTGGACCGGGGAGCTGTTTTTT. Residues: CASSLNGGWTGELFF. The V gene is TRBV19, the J gene TRBJ2-2, with D possibly matching TRBD2 (6 bases). V gave up 5 bases and J gave up 5 bases, with 15 bases separating them. The CDR3 is made up of 15 amino acids. CDR1 and CDR2 (germline): LNHDA, SQIVND (reference sequence).

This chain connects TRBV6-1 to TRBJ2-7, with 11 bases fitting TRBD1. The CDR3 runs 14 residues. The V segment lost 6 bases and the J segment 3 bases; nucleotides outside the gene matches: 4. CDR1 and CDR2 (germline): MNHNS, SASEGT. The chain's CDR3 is CASRAGQGDYEQYF. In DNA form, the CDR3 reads TGTGCCAGCAGAGCGGGACAGGGGGACTACGAGCAGTACTTC.

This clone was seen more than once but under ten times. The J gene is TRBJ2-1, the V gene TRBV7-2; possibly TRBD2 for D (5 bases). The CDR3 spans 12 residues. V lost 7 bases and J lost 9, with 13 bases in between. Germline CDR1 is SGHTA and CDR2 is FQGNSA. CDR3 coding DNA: TGTGCCAGCACTCGGGAAAGCGGTGAGCAGTTCTTC. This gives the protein CASTRESGEQFF. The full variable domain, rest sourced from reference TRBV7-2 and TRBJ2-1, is GAGVSQSPSNKVTEKGKDVELRCDPISGHTALYWYRQSLGQGLEFLIYFQGNSAPDKSGLPSDRFSAERTGGSVSTLTIQRTQQEDSAVYLCASTRESGEQFFGPGTRLTVL.

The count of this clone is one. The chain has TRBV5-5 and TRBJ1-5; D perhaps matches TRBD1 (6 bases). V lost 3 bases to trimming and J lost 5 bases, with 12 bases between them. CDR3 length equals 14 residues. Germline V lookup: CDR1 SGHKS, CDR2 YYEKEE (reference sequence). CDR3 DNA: TGTGCCAGCAGCTCAGGGACAACGGATCAGCCCCAGCATTTT. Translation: CASSSGTTDQPQHF. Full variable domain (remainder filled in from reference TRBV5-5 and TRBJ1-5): DAGVTQSPTHLIKTRGQQVTLRCSPISGHKSVSWYQQVLGQGPQFIFQYYEKEERGRGNFPDRFSARQFPNYSSELNVNALLLGDSALYLCASSSGTTDQPQHFGDGTRLSIL.

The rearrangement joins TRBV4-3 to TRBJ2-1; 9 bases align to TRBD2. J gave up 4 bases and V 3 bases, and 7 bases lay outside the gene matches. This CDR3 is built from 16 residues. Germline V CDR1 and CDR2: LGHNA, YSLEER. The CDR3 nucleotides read TGCGCCAGCAGCCAGACTAGCGGTATCCTTTACAATGAGCAGTTCTTC. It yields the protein CASSQTSGILYNEQFF.

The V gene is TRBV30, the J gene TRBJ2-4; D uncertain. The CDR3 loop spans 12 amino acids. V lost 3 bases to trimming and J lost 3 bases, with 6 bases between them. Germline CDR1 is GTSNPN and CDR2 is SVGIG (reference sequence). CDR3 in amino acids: CAWSPYKNIQYF. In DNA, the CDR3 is TGTGCCTGGAGCCCCTACAAAAACATTCAGTACTTC.

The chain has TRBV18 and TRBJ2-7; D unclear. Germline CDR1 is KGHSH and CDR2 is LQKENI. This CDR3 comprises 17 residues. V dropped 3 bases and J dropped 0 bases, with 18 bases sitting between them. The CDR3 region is CASSPGRGQAPSYEQYF. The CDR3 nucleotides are TGTGCCAGCTCACCTGGGCGTGGGCAGGCCCCCTCCTACGAGCAGTACTTC.

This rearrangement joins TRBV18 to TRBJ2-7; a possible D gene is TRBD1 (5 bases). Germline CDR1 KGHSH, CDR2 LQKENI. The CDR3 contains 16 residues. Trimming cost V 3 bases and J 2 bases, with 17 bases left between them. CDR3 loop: CASSPKGRGPTYEQYF. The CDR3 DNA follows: TGTGCCAGCTCACCTAAAGGAAGGGGTCCTACCTACGAGCAGTACTTC.

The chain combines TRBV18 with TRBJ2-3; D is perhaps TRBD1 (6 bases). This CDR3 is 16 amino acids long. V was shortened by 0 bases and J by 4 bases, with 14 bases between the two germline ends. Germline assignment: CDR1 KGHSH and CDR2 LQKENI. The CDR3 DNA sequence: TGTGCCAGCTCACCACCGGGACACCGTGGATCAGATACGCAGTATTTT. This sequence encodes CASSPPGHRGSDTQYF.

CDR3 in DNA: TGTGCCAGCAGGACCGGGACACTGAACACTGAAGCTTTCTTT. Protein sequence: CASRTGTLNTEAFF. This sequence joins TRBV6-1 and TRBJ1-1; perhaps TRBD1 as D (6 bases). From germline, CDR1 is MNHNS and CDR2 SASEGT. The CDR3 length is 14 residues. Trimming cost V 6 bases and J 0 bases, with 11 bases left between them.

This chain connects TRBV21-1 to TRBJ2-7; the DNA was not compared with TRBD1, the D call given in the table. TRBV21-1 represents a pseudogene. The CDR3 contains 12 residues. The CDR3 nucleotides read TGTGCCAGAACACAGTGGTGCTGGGAGCAGTACTTC. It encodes CARTQWCWEQYF.

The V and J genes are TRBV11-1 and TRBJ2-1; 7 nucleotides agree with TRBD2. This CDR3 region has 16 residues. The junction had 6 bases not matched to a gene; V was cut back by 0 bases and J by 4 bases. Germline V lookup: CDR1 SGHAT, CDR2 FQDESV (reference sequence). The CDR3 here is CASSLAPGGGYNEQFF. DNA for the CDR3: TGTGCCAGCAGCTTAGCGCCCGGCGGGGGTTACAATGAGCAGTTCTTC.

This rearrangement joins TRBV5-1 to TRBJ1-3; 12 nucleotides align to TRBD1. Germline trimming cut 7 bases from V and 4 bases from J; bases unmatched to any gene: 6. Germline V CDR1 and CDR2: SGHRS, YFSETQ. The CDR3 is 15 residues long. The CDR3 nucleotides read TGCGCCAGCGCTGGGACAGGGGGCGACGGAAACACCATATATTTT. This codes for CASAGTGGDGNTIYF.

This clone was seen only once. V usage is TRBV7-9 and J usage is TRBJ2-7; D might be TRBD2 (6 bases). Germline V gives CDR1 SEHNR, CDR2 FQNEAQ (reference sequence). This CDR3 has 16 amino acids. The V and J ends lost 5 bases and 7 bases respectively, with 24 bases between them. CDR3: CASSPPQAGRIGEQYF. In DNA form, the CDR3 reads TGTGCCAGCAGCCCCCCCCAAGCGGGTAGAATCGGGGAGCAGTACTTC.

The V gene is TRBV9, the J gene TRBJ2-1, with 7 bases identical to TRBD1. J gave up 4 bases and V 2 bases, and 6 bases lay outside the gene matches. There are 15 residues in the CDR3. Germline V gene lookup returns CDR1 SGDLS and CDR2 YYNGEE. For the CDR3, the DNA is TGTGCCAGCAGCGTCGACAGGGCCCTTTACAATGAGCAGTTCTTC. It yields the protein CASSVDRALYNEQFF.

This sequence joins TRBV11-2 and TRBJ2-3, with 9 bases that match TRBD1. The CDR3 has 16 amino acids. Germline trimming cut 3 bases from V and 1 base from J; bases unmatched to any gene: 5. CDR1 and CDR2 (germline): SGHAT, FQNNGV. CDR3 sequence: CASSFTGQGGTDTQYF. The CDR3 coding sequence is TGTGCCAGCAGCTTTACGGGACAGGGCGGCACAGATACGCAGTATTTT.

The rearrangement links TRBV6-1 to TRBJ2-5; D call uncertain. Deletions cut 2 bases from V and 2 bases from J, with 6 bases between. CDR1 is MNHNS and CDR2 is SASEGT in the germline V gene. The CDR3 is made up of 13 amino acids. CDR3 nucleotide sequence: TGTGCCAGCAGTGAAAACTCGCAAGAGACCCAGTACTTC. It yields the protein CASSENSQETQYF.

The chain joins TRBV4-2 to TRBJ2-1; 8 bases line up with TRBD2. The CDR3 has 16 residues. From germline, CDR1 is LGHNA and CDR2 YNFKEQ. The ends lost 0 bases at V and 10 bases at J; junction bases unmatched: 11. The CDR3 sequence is CASSQEFGTRGGEQFF. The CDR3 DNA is TGTGCCAGCAGCCAAGAATTTGGGACTAGGGGAGGCGAGCAGTTCTTC.